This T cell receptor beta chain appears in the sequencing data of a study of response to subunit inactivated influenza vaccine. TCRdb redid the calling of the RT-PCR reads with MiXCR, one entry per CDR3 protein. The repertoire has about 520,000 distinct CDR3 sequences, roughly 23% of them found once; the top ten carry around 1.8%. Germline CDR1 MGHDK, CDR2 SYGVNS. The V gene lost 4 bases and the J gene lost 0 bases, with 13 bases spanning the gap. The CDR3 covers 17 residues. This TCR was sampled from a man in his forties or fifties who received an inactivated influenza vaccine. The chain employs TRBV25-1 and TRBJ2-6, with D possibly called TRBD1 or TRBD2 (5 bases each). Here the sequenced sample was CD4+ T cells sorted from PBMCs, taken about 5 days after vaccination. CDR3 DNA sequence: TGTGCCAGCAGTGCCTCGGGACGCACCTCTGGGGCCAACGTCCTGACTTTC. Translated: CASSASGRTSGANVLTF.